Below, 8 T cell receptor beta chains from the same sample are listed, as sequenced in a study of blood T cell repertoires in COVID-19. Assay: immunoSEQ multiplex PCR; the TCRdb copy retains only in-frame clones and omits some. The top ten clones hold roughly 1.3% of a sample with 100,000 to 140,000 clones, about 90% of them seen once. Sequences were obtained from peripheral blood. The origin of the receptors is a woman in her twenties or thirties with acute or convalescent COVID-19.

This clone was detected once. The CDR3 is CASSYGSAYGYTF. The CDR3 DNA reads TGTGCCAGCAGTTACGGCTCCGCCTATGGCTACACCTTC. The chain has TRBV6-5 and TRBJ1-2; D is unresolved. The germline V and J ends were trimmed by 2 bases and 4 bases, with 8 bases remaining between them. The CDR3 loop spans 13 amino acids. The germline V gene encodes CDR1 MNHEY and CDR2 SVGAGI.

V and J are TRBV11-3 and TRBJ2-2; D gene ambiguous. CDR1 SGHNT and CDR2 YENEEA come from the germline V gene. Trimming removed 5 bases at V and 8 bases at J, with 6 bases between. The CDR3 spans 11 residues. The CDR3 DNA is TGTGCCAGCAGCCTCGCGGGGGAGCTGTTTTTT. Protein product: CASSLAGELFF.

This clone was found once. The genes are TRBV29-1 and TRBJ2-5, with TRBD1 matching 7 bases. Looked up from germline, CDR1 is SQVTM and CDR2 is ANQGSEA. The V segment lost 5 bases and the J segment 5 bases; nucleotides outside the gene matches: 20. The length of the CDR3 is 17 residues. The CDR3 is CSVTPRLDRRGKETQYF. The CDR3 nucleotides are TGCAGCGTTACCCCGAGGTTGGACAGGAGAGGAAAGGAGACCCAGTACTTC.

This clone is a singleton in its sample. This chain links TRBV19 with TRBJ2-1; 11 bases line up with TRBD2. V gave up 4 bases and J gave up 9 bases; unmatched junction bases: 8. This CDR3 has 15 residues. Germline loops: CDR1 LNHDA, CDR2 SQIVND (reference sequence). CDR3 region: CASSTVSGGAGEQFF. The CDR3 nucleotides are TGTGCCAGTAGTACGGTTAGCGGGGGGGCCGGTGAGCAGTTCTTC.

The genes are TRBV9 and TRBJ1-2; D ambiguous. The germline gives CDR1 SGDLS, CDR2 YYNGEE. The CDR3 totals 14 residues. V lost 1 base, J lost 6 bases, and 13 bases lay in between. CDR3 sequence: CASSVNGELDGYTF. The DNA of the CDR3 is TGTGCCAGCAGCGTAAACGGGGAGTTGGATGGCTACACCTTC.

The V gene is TRBV7-8, the J gene TRBJ1-6; D not resolved. Germline CDR1 and CDR2: SGHVS and FQNEAQ. Deletions cut 10 bases from V and 6 bases from J, with 16 bases between. CDR3 length: 14 residues. The chain's CDR3 is CATSEAGLNSPLHF. CDR3 nucleotide sequence: TGTGCCACCTCGGAGGCAGGCCTTAATTCACCCCTCCACTTT. The full variable domain, in which reference TRBV7-8 and TRBJ1-6 provide the parts outside the CDR3, is GAGVSQSPRYKVAKRGQDVALRCDPISGHVSLFWYQQALGQGPEFLTYFQNEAQLDKSGLPSDRFFAERPEGSVSTLKIQRTQQEDSAVYLCATSEAGLNSPLHFGNGTRLTVT.

This clone was seen once. V is TRBV27 and J is TRBJ1-6; 7 bases are shared with TRBD1. Per the germline V gene, CDR1 is MNHEY and CDR2 is SMNVEV (reference sequence). This CDR3 contains 16 residues. With 5 bases clipped from V and 7 bases from J, the junction kept 11 bases outside the gene matches. In DNA, the CDR3 is TGTGCCAGCAGTGTCGCACCACCGGGACAGAATTCACCCCTCCACTTT. As protein: CASSVAPPGQNSPLHF.

This chain connects TRBV9 to TRBJ1-3; D is undetermined. V was pared by 2 bases and J by 0 bases, with 15 bases between. This CDR3 contains 17 residues. The germline V gene encodes CDR1 SGDLS and CDR2 YYNGEE. CDR3 sequence (DNA): TGTGCCAGCAGCGTGGAGGAGCGGCAGTTCTCTGGAAACACCATATATTTT. Its protein product is CASSVEERQFSGNTIYF.